A single sample gave rise to the 22 T cell receptor beta chains below, sequenced in a study of T cell responses to AZD1222 COVID-19 vaccine. TCRdb's table, derived via immunoSEQ multiplex PCR, lists solely in-frame clones and lacks some. Counted here are 150,000 or so clones, about 90% occurring once; the ten biggest clones make up under 4%. The starting material was peripheral blood, obtained 28 days after the second AZD1222 dose. The receptors were gathered from an adult who received the AZD1222 COVID-19 vaccine.

The chain is built from TRBV19 and TRBJ1-2; 11 nucleotides match TRBD1. Per the germline V gene, CDR1 is LNHDA and CDR2 is SQIVND (reference sequence). Trimming cost V 7 bases and J 4 bases; bases outside gene matches: 2. The CDR3 consists of 13 residues. As DNA, the CDR3 is TGTGCCAGTACCGGACAGGGGGCCTATGGCTACACCTTC. This translates into CASTGQGAYGYTF.

This chain links TRBV6-4 with TRBJ2-5; TRBD1 matches at 7 bases. Germline CDR1 is MRHNA and CDR2 is SNTAGT. The CDR3 is 15 amino acids. V lost 5 bases to trimming and J lost 2 bases; unmatched junction nucleotides: 8. This CDR3 is CASSRERGRQETQYF. The CDR3 bases are TGTGCCAGCAGTCGCGAAAGGGGGCGACAAGAGACCCAGTACTTC.

The chain combines TRBV6-2 or TRBV6-3 with TRBJ1-2; 8 bases agree with TRBD1. CDR1 and CDR2 (germline): MNHEY, SVGEGT. V was pared by 5 bases and J by 5 bases, with 7 bases of the junction left unmatched. The CDR3 totals 14 residues. CDR3 sequence: CASSPGGFGYGYTF. CDR3 in DNA: TGTGCCAGCAGTCCAGGGGGCTTTGGATATGGCTACACCTTC.

The J gene is TRBJ1-5, the V gene TRBV7-8; D may be TRBD1 (6 bases). Per germline, CDR1 SGHVS and CDR2 FQNEAQ. Trimming pared 0 bases from V and 3 bases from J, leaving 12 bases between. CDR3 length equals 16 residues. In nucleotides, the CDR3 is TGTGCCAGCAGCTTAGCGAGTGGGGGGCTCAATCAGCCCCAGCATTTT. The encoded protein is CASSLASGGLNQPQHF.

The rearrangement links TRBV29-1 to TRBJ1-1, with D possibly TRBD1 on 5 matching bases. Trimming cost V 6 bases and J 4 bases, with 12 bases left between them. Germline lookup yields CDR1 SQVTM and CDR2 ANQGSEA. The CDR3 sequence is 12 residues long. The CDR3 sequence: CSVGDSLTEAFF. The CDR3 DNA reads as TGCAGCGTAGGCGACAGCCTCACTGAAGCTTTCTTT.

Comments on this clone: Since the CDR3 does not end with the conserved phenylalanine or tryptophan, this likely comes from a read error. The limits of the CDR3 on the DNA are not certain, so only TCRdb's listed CDR3 is given. The chain employs TRBV3-1 (or the pseudogene TRBV3-2) and TRBJ2-7; the table calls TRBD2, which could not be checked here. In germline, CDR1 is LGHDT, CDR2 YNNKEL (reference sequence). With termini counted, the CDR3 has 13 amino acids. This CDR3 is CASSPQKDAGRTL.

The chain couples TRBV24-1 to TRBJ2-1; 8 nucleotides agree with TRBD2. Germline V gene lookup returns CDR1 KGHDR and CDR2 SFDVKD. V shed 3 bases and J 0 bases; nucleotides not matched to a gene: 12. The CDR3 length is 19 residues. Here the CDR3 reads CATSDKKGLAGRSYNEQFF. CDR3 coding DNA: TGTGCCACCAGTGATAAAAAGGGGCTAGCGGGCCGCTCCTACAATGAGCAGTTCTTC.

This clone has a single count. The V call is TRBV19, the J call TRBJ1-1; 8 bases agree with TRBD1. The V segment lost 5 bases and the J segment 3 bases; nucleotides outside the gene matches: 5. CDR1 is LNHDA, CDR2 SQIVND, per germline (reference sequence). The CDR3 contains 14 residues. CDR3 sequence reads: CASSGGQAYTEAFF. The CDR3 DNA follows: TGTGCCAGTAGTGGGGGACAGGCTTACACTGAAGCTTTCTTT.

The chain employs TRBV6-5 and TRBJ1-2; D might be TRBD1 (6 bases). The CDR3 spans 13 residues. Germline V CDR1 and CDR2: MNHEY, SVGAGI. The germline V and J ends were trimmed by 2 bases and 8 bases, with 12 bases remaining between them. Here the CDR3 reads CASSYPNRDGYTF. In DNA, the CDR3 is TGTGCCAGCAGTTACCCCAACAGGGACGGCTACACCTTC.

CDR3 amino acids: CASSVQGSTEAFF. The CDR3 DNA reads as TGTGCCAGCAGCGTACAGGGAAGCACTGAAGCTTTCTTT. The chain has TRBV11-3 and TRBJ1-1; maybe TRBD1 (6 bases). CDR3 length equals 13 residues. Trimming shortened V by 5 bases and J by 4 bases, and 11 bases separated the two germline ends. Germline assignment: CDR1 SGHNT and CDR2 YENEEA.

The chain joins TRBV5-1 to TRBJ2-3; D might be TRBD2 (6 bases). CDR1 is SGHRS, CDR2 YFSETQ, per germline. Between the trimmed V and J ends, which lost 0 bases and 0 bases, there was a span of 11 bases. The CDR3 is 16 residues long. This CDR3 reads CASSLASASSTDTQYF. CDR3 sequence (DNA): TGCGCCAGCAGCTTGGCTAGCGCCTCCAGCACAGATACGCAGTATTTT.

The genes are TRBV7-2 and TRBJ1-1; D is ambiguous. Between the trimmed V and J ends, which lost 2 bases and 3 bases, there was a span of 13 bases. Per germline, CDR1 SGHTA and CDR2 FQGNSA. This CDR3 is built from 15 residues. The CDR3 sequence is CASSLKTGGDTEAFF. The DNA for the CDR3 is TGTGCCAGCAGCTTAAAAACGGGCGGGGACACTGAAGCTTTCTTT.

The chain combines TRBV6-5 with TRBJ1-5; TRBD1 matches at 10 bases. This CDR3 spans 14 amino acids. Germline loops: CDR1 MNHEY, CDR2 SVGAGI. V lost 8 bases and J lost 9; bases outside the gene matches: 10. CDR3 loop: CASGGQGVHWPQHF. The CDR3 DNA reads TGTGCCAGCGGAGGACAGGGGGTTCATTGGCCCCAGCATTTT.

This clone has a single count. This chain connects TRBV13 to TRBJ2-4, with TRBD1 as a possible D gene (5 bases). Germline CDR1 PRHDT, CDR2 FYEKMQ (reference sequence). Trimming removed 1 base at V and 4 bases at J, with 8 bases between. This CDR3 has 14 amino acids. The CDR3 spells CASSLAGRKNIQYF. The CDR3 DNA reads TGTGCCAGCAGCTTAGCAGGGCGAAAAAACATTCAGTACTTC.

The genes are TRBV19 and TRBJ1-4; tentatively, D is TRBD1 (6 bases). Per germline, CDR1 LNHDA and CDR2 SQIVND (reference sequence). Deletions cut 5 bases from V and 1 base from J, with 14 bases between. This CDR3 is 16 amino acids long. The CDR3 nucleotides are TGTGCCAGTAGTGCGACAGGATCGGAAACTAATGAAAAACTGTTTTTT. This sequence encodes CASSATGSETNEKLFF.

The chain joins TRBV2 to TRBJ1-6; TRBD1 is a possible D gene (5 bases). Trimming pared 6 bases from V and 8 bases from J, leaving 14 bases between. Germline lookup yields CDR1 SNHLY and CDR2 FYNNEI. This CDR3 spans 14 amino acids. The CDR3 DNA follows: TGTGCCAGCAGGGCCGGGGCCTCTTATTCACCCCTCCACTTT. Translation gives CASRAGASYSPLHF.

V usage is TRBV29-1 and J usage is TRBJ1-1; TRBD1 matches 7 bases. With 6 bases clipped from V and 4 bases from J, the junction kept 8 bases outside the gene matches. The germline V gene has CDR1 SQVTM and CDR2 ANQGSEA. CDR3 length equals 13 residues. CDR3 protein: CSVRDRPTTEAFF. The DNA of the CDR3 is TGCAGCGTGCGGGACAGACCTACCACTGAAGCTTTCTTT.

The rearrangement joins TRBV3-1 (or the pseudogene TRBV3-2) to TRBJ1-2; D is undetermined. Germline V gene data show CDR1 as LGHDT and CDR2 as YNNKEL (reference sequence). V gave up 0 bases and J gave up 1 base, with 15 bases separating them. The CDR3 spans 17 residues. The CDR3, as DNA: TGTGCCAGCAGCCAAGATTCCCGTAGGCTTTTTAACTATGGCTACACCTTC. Translating gives CASSQDSRRLFNYGYTF.

The chain links TRBV5-1 to TRBJ2-1; no clear D gene. Trimming removed 0 bases from V and 4 bases from J, with 8 bases in between. The CDR3 loop spans 14 amino acids. Per germline, CDR1 SGHRS and CDR2 YFSETQ. The CDR3 nucleotides read TGCGCCAGCAGCTTGGACTACCATTACAATGAGCAGTTCTTC. Amino acids: CASSLDYHYNEQFF.

The V gene is TRBV30, the J gene TRBJ1-1; no firm D call. The CDR3 has 10 residues. With 2 bases removed from V and 7 bases from J, the gap between germline ends came to 5 bases. Germline V lookup: CDR1 GTSNPN, CDR2 SVGIG (reference sequence). This CDR3 reads CAWSYLEAFF. DNA of the CDR3: TGTGCCTGGAGTTACCTTGAAGCTTTCTTT.

This chain links TRBV12-3 or TRBV12-4 with TRBJ1-1; perhaps TRBD1 as D (5 bases). The CDR3 extends over 13 amino acids. V was pared by 3 bases and J by 4 bases, with 9 bases between. The CDR3 sequence is CASSFLGATEAFF. For the CDR3, the DNA is TGTGCCAGCAGTTTTCTAGGGGCCACTGAAGCTTTCTTT.

The chain couples TRBV5-6 to TRBJ2-4; 10 bases fit TRBD1. Germline values: CDR1 SGHDT, CDR2 YYEEEE. The CDR3 sequence is 15 residues long. V trimming: 3 bases; J trimming: 2 bases; junction bases outside the gene matches: 2. CDR3 sequence (DNA): TGTGCCAGCAGCTCGGGACAGGGGACCAAAAACATTCAGTACTTC. Protein: CASSSGQGTKNIQYF.